The sequence of this T cell receptor (beta chain) was determined in a study of shared T cell receptors in the human thymus (dated by TCRdb to the early 2020s). Regarding the study in general: The study investigated the way shared, self-reactive T-cell receptor alpha chains are produced in the human thymus.

Concerning this clone itself: No antigen is known for it. Per-base quality was not reported, and no clone a single base away is much larger than it.

The library was built by means of the immunoSEQ multiplex PCR assay. TCRdb provides this immuneACCESS table in a form limited to in-frame rearrangements. Some clones are lacking; in checked studies, under half of them reflect an unresolved V gene, and why the rest are absent is not known. This sample comprises some 700,000 clones, 85% to 90% of them detected only once. The ten biggest clones cover approximately 0.011% of the sample. Separately, the same data were catalogued under a study of human thymus T cells. Reported in the second study: Immunologically healthy infants undergoing open corrective cardiac surgery for congenital heart defects in Finland were used as donors. Thymus tissue was obtained as surgical resects removed during corrective cardiac surgery. V and J gene segment usage appeared biased in both thymic and peripheral blood repertoires. According to the related research, thymic TCR repertoires were highly overlapping among unrelated individuals. TCR alpha and beta repertoires from seven to nine infant thymus samples and a few related peripheral blood samples were characterized in the study. The cohort included more than 5 male and a couple of female infants, with donor ages spanning 7 to 244 days. Thymocytes were mechanically released from the tissue and were stored as pellets of about 9-33 million cells at -70 degrees C. A QIAsymphony instrument was used to extract genomic DNA from the frozen cell pellets. Using the immunoSEQ multiplex PCR assay, the TCRB and TCRAD loci were amplified from a standardized quantity of quality-controlled genomic DNA. Amplicons spanned the V(D)J region at a length sufficient to cover the CDR3 and identify V and J genes. The amplicons were sequenced on an Illumina platform via the commercial immunoSEQ service. Primer bias and sequencing errors were corrected as previously described, and TCRAD and TCRB definitions were based on the IMGT database. Repertoires were analysed with immunoSEQ Analyzer 3.0 and VDJTools, covering basic statistics, V/J segment usage, diversity estimates, rarefaction and pairwise overlap. Diversity was estimated with Chao1, ChaoE, Efron-Thisted, Shannon and inverse Simpson indices, and also on datasets down-sampled to the smallest sample. Repertoire overlap used strict matching of CDR3 nucleotide sequence, V gene and J gene, with Jaccard-based multidimensional scaling clustering. On average, thymus samples yielded roughly 800,000 unique TCRB clonotypes, whereas blood samples yielded about 84,000.

The material sequenced was thymocytes. This TCR derives from a boy younger than two with a congenital heart defect. Donor details come from another sample of the same person, matched by shared clones.

The CDR3 protein: CASSLCPQRSPNYGYTF. The bases are TGTGCCAGCAGTTTATGTCCCCAGAGGTCTCCTAACTATGGCTACACCTTC. The V gene is TRBV27 and the J gene is TRBJ1-2, with no D gene named confidently. The germline V gene encodes CDR1 MNHEY and CDR2 SMNVEV (reference sequence). At the junction V is shortened by 1 base and J by 0 bases, with 15 bases in between. From cysteine to phenylalanine, the CDR3 is 17 amino acids long. Only the CDR3 DNA stays, 51 bases, in frame from base 1.